This TCR beta chain is from a study of post-analysis software for immune sequencing data. Study outcomes and limitations: Samples sharing a preparation batch grouped tightly together when assessed by F measure. A significant reduction in normalized Chao1 diversity was observed in multiple sclerosis patients versus controls. TRBV5-6, TRBV5-1 and TRBV20-1 were among roughly 5 TRBV segments more frequent in patients than controls.

TCR beta cDNA libraries included unique molecular identifiers. cDNA molecules numbering roughly 0.5 million came from roughly 1 to 10 million T cells. MiXCR, run by TCRdb on the PCR reads, gives a single entry per CDR3 protein. The top ten clones hold approximately 0.55% of a sample with over 700,000 distinct CDR3 sequences, 25% to 30% of them seen once. The germline V gene encodes CDR1 DFQATT and CDR2 SNEGSKA (reference sequence). This CDR3 has 15 residues. Germline trimming cut 0 bases from V and 2 bases from J; bases unmatched to any gene: 7. This clonotype was seen only a few times. No antigen is known for it.

The sequence derives from a girl aged 5 to 17 with multiple sclerosis. The rearrangement uses TRBV20-1 and TRBJ2-7, with 7 bases that match TRBD2. The sequenced material came from blood. CDR3 residues: CSARDETSDPYEQYF. CDR3 DNA sequence: TGCAGTGCTAGAGATGAAACTAGCGACCCCTACGAGCAGTACTTC.